This paragraph reports one T cell receptor (beta chain). Germline V gene data show CDR1 as SGHAT and CDR2 as FQDESV (reference sequence). CDR3 length: 14 residues. V gave up 1 base and J gave up 6 bases, with 11 bases separating them. Methods used by the authors: Estimation of nucleated cell counts was performed using reference gene primer amplification. Profiled with immunoSEQ multiplex PCR; TCRdb holds only in-frame clones, not every one. That table is the source of V, J and clone size, and D and trimming were worked out from the DNA. The repertoire consists of about 250,000 clones, with roughly 88% occurring once and the leading ten covering around 6.6%. The data belong to a study of blood T cell repertoires in COVID-19. Overall study context: There were acute and convalescent COVID-19 samples, and they came from the United States, Italy and Spain. Sources were T cells, B-cell-depleted T cells, or PBMCs; the material itself was cDNA or gDNA.

Followed longitudinally, the Seattle patients had been enrolled during active infection. This rearrangement joins TRBV11-1 to TRBJ2-3, with TRBD2 as a possible D gene (6 bases). The origin of this receptor is a woman aged 25-40 years with COVID-19, enrolled during active disease. The sequenced sample consisted of peripheral blood. CDR3 sequence reads: CASSLVRGPDTQYF. The CDR3 DNA reads as TGTGCCAGCAGCTTAGTGCGGGGTCCCGATACGCAGTATTTT.